This T cell receptor (beta chain) was recorded in a study of blood T cell repertoires in COVID-19. Assay: immunoSEQ multiplex PCR; the TCRdb copy retains only in-frame clones and omits some. The sample records 250,000 to 300,000 clones, approximately 82% being singletons. Trimming removed 4 bases at V and 4 bases at J, with 20 bases between. CDR3 length: 17 amino acids. In germline, CDR1 is SGDLS, CDR2 YYNGEE. The clonotype comes from a man in his 60s who had recovered from COVID-19. This sequence joins TRBV9 and TRBJ2-2; D possibly uses TRBD1 or TRBD2 (5 bases each). Material for sequencing was peripheral blood. CDR3 sequence: CASSLGVLAYGTGELFF. The DNA for the CDR3 is TGTGCCAGCAGCCTAGGGGTCCTAGCTTACGGCACCGGGGAGCTGTTTTTT. Filled out from reference TRBV9 and TRBJ2-2, the complete variable domain reads DSGVTQTPKHLITATGQRVTLRCSPRSGDLSVYWYQQSLDQGLQFLIQYYNGEERAKGNILERFSAQQFPDLHSELNLSSLELGDSALYFCASSLGVLAYGTGELFFGEGSRLTVL.